Following are 28 T cell receptor beta chains from one sample sequenced in a study of OX40 agonist ivuxolimab in advanced cancers. Clones were sequenced by immunoSEQ multiplex PCR, and TCRdb holds only the in-frame ones, with some missing. The data contain about 77,000 clones, nearly 90% of them singletons. Specimen: CD4+ or CD8+ T cells sorted from blood, collected in a trial of the OX40 agonist ivuxolimab. The receptor source for this set is an adult with an advanced solid tumor such as melanoma, head and neck, liver or kidney cancer.

CDR3 in amino acids: CASSGNLVWENGYTF. CDR3 nucleotide sequence: TGTGCCAGCAGTGGGAATTTGGTCTGGGAGAATGGCTACACCTTC. The chain links TRBV6-1 to TRBJ1-2; D remains ambiguous. CDR1 and CDR2 (germline): MNHNS, SASEGT. Trimming removed 4 bases from V and 6 bases from J, with 18 bases in between. The CDR3 is made up of 15 amino acids.

The chain is built from TRBV5-1 and TRBJ2-7, with TRBD1 as a possible D gene (5 bases). Trimming cost V 4 bases and J 0 bases, with 11 bases left between them. The germline CDR1 and CDR2 sequences are SGHRS and YFSETQ. This CDR3 has 14 amino acids. DNA of the CDR3: TGCGCCAGCAGCAGACAGTCTCTCTCCTACGAGCAGTACTTC. Its protein is CASSRQSLSYEQYF. The full variable domain, with the rest looked up from reference TRBV5-1 and TRBJ2-7, is KAGVTQTPRYLIKTRGQQVTLSCSPISGHRSVSWYQQTPGQGLQFLFEYFSETQRNKGNFPGRFSGRQFSNSRSEMNVSTLELGDSALYLCASSRQSLSYEQYFGPGTRLTVT.

This chain links TRBV9 with TRBJ1-3, with no clear D. CDR1 is SGDLS and CDR2 is YYNGEE in the germline V gene. V lost 1 base and J lost 8, with 13 bases in between. This CDR3 comprises 14 residues. CDR3 sequence reads: CASSVNPRRDTIYF. For the CDR3, the DNA is TGTGCCAGCAGCGTAAATCCCCGTAGAGACACCATATATTTT.

In this sample, this clone turned up once. The chain recombines TRBV5-1 with TRBJ2-1, with D tentatively TRBD2 (5 bases). The CDR3 sequence is 15 residues long. V was cut by 9 bases and J by 4 bases, with 20 bases left in between. The germline V gene encodes CDR1 SGHRS and CDR2 YFSETQ. The CDR3 nucleotides read TGCGCCACGCCGGAAACGGACTCAACATACAATGAGCAGTTCTTC. Amino acid sequence: CATPETDSTYNEQFF.

The V call is TRBV6-6, the J call TRBJ2-1; a possible D gene is TRBD1 (5 bases). Germline values: CDR1 MNHNY, CDR2 SVGAGI (reference sequence). V gave up 7 bases and J gave up 0 bases, with 7 bases separating them. The CDR3 sequence is 13 residues long. The CDR3 sequence is CASTRDSYNEQFF. The CDR3 DNA is TGTGCCAGCACCAGGGACTCCTACAATGAGCAGTTCTTC.

V and J are TRBV10-3 and TRBJ1-1, with D perhaps matching TRBD1 (6 bases). The CDR3 covers 13 residues. With 6 bases removed from V and 3 bases from J, the gap between germline ends came to 11 bases. Per the germline V gene, CDR1 is ENHRY and CDR2 is SYGVKD. CDR3 nucleotides: TGTGCCATCAGCCGGGGGGGCGACACTGAAGCTTTCTTT. Encoded protein: CAISRGGDTEAFF.

The rearrangement joins TRBV6-5 to TRBJ2-7; TRBD2 matches at 8 bases. V shed 6 bases and J 7 bases; nucleotides not matched to a gene: 11. The CDR3 sequence is 14 residues long. Germline values: CDR1 MNHEY, CDR2 SVGAGI. The CDR3 sequence: CASSPPRGGREQYF. The CDR3 DNA sequence: TGTGCCAGCAGCCCTCCCCGGGGGGGTAGGGAGCAGTACTTC.

The chain couples TRBV29-1 to TRBJ1-1; TRBD1 is a possible D gene (5 bases). Trimming pared 4 bases from V and 1 base from J, leaving 13 bases between. CDR1 SQVTM and CDR2 ANQGSEA come from the germline V gene. The CDR3 covers 14 residues. The CDR3 region is CSVVPPGQNTEAFF. CDR3 DNA: TGCAGCGTTGTCCCTCCTGGACAGAACACTGAAGCTTTCTTT.

The rearrangement joins TRBV25-1 to TRBJ2-7; 8 bases are shared with TRBD1. CDR1 is MGHDK and CDR2 is SYGVNS in the germline V gene. CDR3 length equals 15 residues. With 5 bases clipped from V and 1 base from J, the junction kept 7 bases outside the gene matches. CDR3 sequence (DNA): TGTGCCAGCAGTCCTCACAACAGGGGGTCCTACGAGCAGTACTTC. This gives the protein CASSPHNRGSYEQYF.

The chain is built from TRBV27 and TRBJ2-7; TRBD2 might be the D (7 bases). CDR3 length: 18 residues. Trimming shortened V by 3 bases and J by 0 bases, and 21 bases separated the two germline ends. Germline values: CDR1 MNHEY, CDR2 SMNVEV (reference sequence). CDR3 coding DNA: TGTGCCAGCAGTTTGGACAGACCCGGGAGGCTTTACTCCTACGAGCAGTACTTC. It codes for CASSLDRPGRLYSYEQYF.

This clone was seen just once. The chain carries TRBV5-1 and TRBJ1-2; D is unresolved. Between the trimmed V and J ends, which lost 0 bases and 5 bases, there was a span of 11 bases. The CDR3 has 14 residues. Germline V gene data show CDR1 as SGHRS and CDR2 as YFSETQ. This chain's CDR3 is CASSLGRFSYGYTF. CDR3 in DNA: TGCGCCAGCAGCTTGGGACGCTTCTCTTATGGCTACACCTTC.

J is TRBJ2-2 and V is TRBV5-4; 11 bases are shared with TRBD2. In germline, CDR1 is SGHNT, CDR2 YYREEE (reference sequence). V shed 4 bases, J shed 10 bases, and the junction held 12 bases outside the gene matches. CDR3 length: 16 amino acids. CDR3 bases: TGTGCCAGCAGCCAAGCTCTAGCGGGAGGCGGCCAGGAGCTGTTTTTT. This encodes CASSQALAGGGQELFF.

The chain has TRBV5-1 and TRBJ1-2, with 9 bases identical to TRBD1. From germline, CDR1 is SGHRS and CDR2 YFSETQ. The V gene end was trimmed by 4 bases and the J gene end by 3 bases; junction bases not matched to a gene: 4. The CDR3 length is 14 residues. CDR3 nucleotide sequence: TGCGCCAGCAGCCCGACAGGGGGGGACTATGGCTACACCTTC. This codes for CASSPTGGDYGYTF. Full variable domain (remainder filled in from reference TRBV5-1 and TRBJ1-2): KAGVTQTPRYLIKTRGQQVTLSCSPISGHRSVSWYQQTPGQGLQFLFEYFSETQRNKGNFPGRFSGRQFSNSRSEMNVSTLELGDSALYLCASSPTGGDYGYTFGSGTRLTVV.

V is TRBV5-1 and J is TRBJ1-2; the D gene is possibly TRBD1 (6 bases). CDR1 is SGHRS and CDR2 is YFSETQ in the germline V gene. The V end lost 0 bases, the J end lost 1 base, and 10 bases lay between the germline ends. The CDR3 length is 15 residues. CDR3: CASSLEDSSNYGYTF. In nucleotides, the CDR3 is TGCGCCAGCAGCTTGGAGGACAGCAGTAACTATGGCTACACCTTC.

The genes are TRBV13 and TRBJ2-3, with 8 bases aligning to TRBD1. V lost 3 bases, J lost 3 bases, and 5 bases stayed unmatched. Per the germline V gene, CDR1 is PRHDT and CDR2 is FYEKMQ (reference sequence). The CDR3 sequence is 15 residues long. CDR3 sequence: CASSLGQGATDTQYF. CDR3 coding DNA: TGTGCCAGCAGCTTGGGGCAGGGGGCAACAGATACGCAGTATTTT.

V gene TRBV6-6 combines with J gene TRBJ1-1; D remains ambiguous. The CDR3 consists of 14 residues. Trimming shortened V by 0 bases and J by 5 bases, and 10 bases separated the two germline ends. Per germline, CDR1 MNHNY and CDR2 SVGAGI (reference sequence). In DNA, the CDR3 is TGTGCCAGCAGTTACTCAGGACGGTGGACTGAAGCTTTCTTT. It specifies CASSYSGRWTEAFF.

The chain has TRBV28 and TRBJ2-1; 11 bases are a match to TRBD2. The V gene's germline CDR1 is MDHEN and CDR2 SYDVKM. CDR3 length: 17 residues. V was clipped by 8 bases and J by 7 bases; unmatched bases: 16. Written as DNA, the CDR3 is TGTGCCAGCGGAGAACTAGCGGGAGCGAGGGGAGTGAATGAGCAGTTCTTC. Its translation is CASGELAGARGVNEQFF.

This rearrangement joins TRBV19 to TRBJ2-2; TRBD1 aligns across 9 bases. Per germline, CDR1 LNHDA and CDR2 SQIVND (reference sequence). V shed 6 bases and J 3 bases; nucleotides not matched to a gene: 5. CDR3 size: 15 residues. CDR3 in amino acids: CASSLWTGDTGELFF. The CDR3 DNA follows: TGTGCCAGTAGCCTCTGGACAGGGGACACCGGGGAGCTGTTTTTT.

J is TRBJ1-3 and V is TRBV18; D gene unclear. CDR3 length equals 13 residues. The V and J ends lost 3 bases and 4 bases respectively, with 7 bases between them. Per the germline V gene, CDR1 is KGHSH and CDR2 is LQKENI. CDR3 in DNA: TGTGCCAGCTCACCTGACTGGGGAAACACCATATATTTT. This gives the protein CASSPDWGNTIYF.

The chain has TRBV5-8 and TRBJ2-5; 12 bases are a match to TRBD2. Germline V gene lookup returns CDR1 SGHTS and CDR2 YDEGEE. With V trimmed by 4 bases and J by 4 bases, 5 bases remained unmatched. The CDR3 runs to 15 residues. The CDR3 nucleotides are TGTGCCAGCAGCAAAGGACTAGCGGGGCCAGAGACCCAGTACTTC. Translation gives CASSKGLAGPETQYF.

The chain couples TRBV6-6 to TRBJ2-7, with TRBD2 matching over 7 bases. The CDR3 contains 14 residues. Germline V CDR1 and CDR2: MNHNY, SVGAGI (reference sequence). V was pared by 6 bases and J by 0 bases, with 5 bases of the junction left unmatched. The CDR3 nucleotides are TGTGCCAGCAGCCTGGGACTACTCTCCTACGAGCAGTACTTC. Amino acids: CASSLGLLSYEQYF.

The chain uses TRBV30 and TRBJ2-7, with 9 bases identical to TRBD1. Germline loops: CDR1 GTSNPN, CDR2 SVGIG (reference sequence). After removal of 3 bases from V and 4 bases from J, the junction contained 10 bases not matched to a gene. The CDR3 is 15 amino acids. In DNA form, the CDR3 reads TGTGCCTGGAGAGGGACAGGGACAGGCTTGTACGAGCAGTACTTC. This sequence encodes CAWRGTGTGLYEQYF. Variable domain in full (rest from reference TRBV30 and TRBJ2-7): SQTIHQWPATLVQPVGSPLSLECTVEGTSNPNLYWYRQAAGRGLQLLFYSVGIGQISSEVPQNLSASRPQDRQFILSSKKLLLSDSGFYLCAWRGTGTGLYEQYFGPGTRLTVT.

The chain joins TRBV5-1 to TRBJ2-5; 7 positions match TRBD1. The CDR3 consists of 15 residues. With 4 bases clipped from V and 3 bases from J, the junction kept 9 bases outside the gene matches. CDR1 and CDR2 (germline): SGHRS, YFSETQ. The CDR3 region is CASSPTAGGEETQYF. The CDR3 region has the DNA TGCGCCAGCAGCCCTACGGCAGGGGGTGAAGAGACCCAGTACTTC. Supplemented by reference TRBV5-1 and TRBJ2-5, the full variable domain reads KAGVTQTPRYLIKTRGQQVTLSCSPISGHRSVSWYQQTPGQGLQFLFEYFSETQRNKGNFPGRFSGRQFSNSRSEMNVSTLELGDSALYLCASSPTAGGEETQYFGPGTRLLVL.

The genes are TRBV10-3 and TRBJ2-3, with a tentative D call TRBD2 (6 bases). CDR1 and CDR2 (germline): ENHRY, SYGVKD. This CDR3 comprises 14 residues. The germline V and J ends were trimmed by 11 bases and 0 bases, with 15 bases remaining between them. The CDR3 bases are TGTGCCGTACGTCACGCGGGGAGCACAGATACGCAGTATTTT. Its protein product is CAVRHAGSTDTQYF.

The chain combines TRBV7-2 with TRBJ2-1; 14 bases agree with TRBD2. The CDR3 sequence is 17 residues long. J was trimmed by 8 bases and V by 5 bases; bases with no gene match: 11. Germline CDR1 and CDR2: SGHTA and FQGNSA. The CDR3 is CASSRRLAGGPVDEQFF. CDR3 DNA: TGTGCCAGCAGCCGCCGACTAGCGGGAGGGCCTGTGGATGAGCAGTTCTTC.

The sample holds one count of this clone. The rearrangement uses TRBV11-2 and TRBJ2-7; D remains ambiguous. The length of the CDR3 is 15 residues. The germline V and J ends were trimmed by 5 bases and 2 bases, with 16 bases remaining between them. Per germline, CDR1 SGHAT and CDR2 FQNNGV. Here the CDR3 DNA reads TGTGCCAGCAGCCCCAGGAGAACCGTTACCTACGAGCAGTACTTC. Translated: CASSPRRTVTYEQYF.

This sequence joins TRBV30 and TRBJ1-3, with TRBD1 as a possible D gene (5 bases). CDR3 size: 12 residues. Germline lookup yields CDR1 GTSNPN and CDR2 SVGIG (reference sequence). V lost 8 bases, J lost 0 bases, and 8 bases lay in between. The CDR3 bases are TGTGCCCGACAGAACTCTGGAAACACCATATATTTT. Protein: CARQNSGNTIYF.

The chain is built from TRBV11-2 and TRBJ2-3, with 7 nucleotides matching TRBD1. Trimming took 4 bases from V and 4 from J; bases not matched to a gene: 8. This CDR3 region has 15 residues. Germline V gives CDR1 SGHAT, CDR2 FQNNGV. As DNA, the CDR3 is TGTGCCAGCAGCTCCCCAGGCCAGGGGGCAGATACGCAGTATTTT. This encodes CASSSPGQGADTQYF.